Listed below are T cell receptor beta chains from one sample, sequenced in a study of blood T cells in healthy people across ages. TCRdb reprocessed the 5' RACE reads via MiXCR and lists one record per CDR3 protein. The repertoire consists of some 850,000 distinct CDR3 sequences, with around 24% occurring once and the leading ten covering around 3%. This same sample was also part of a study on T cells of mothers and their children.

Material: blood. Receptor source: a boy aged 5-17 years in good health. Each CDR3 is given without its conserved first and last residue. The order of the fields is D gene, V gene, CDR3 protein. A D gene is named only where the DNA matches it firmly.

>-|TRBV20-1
SASSQQETQY
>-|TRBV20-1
SARAFGLQETQY
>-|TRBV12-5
ASGLGGELYTEAF
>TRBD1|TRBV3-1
ASSQGVQGSTQY
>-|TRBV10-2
ASWGVGGVSTDTQY
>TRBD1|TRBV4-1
ASSQAIGTGPETQY
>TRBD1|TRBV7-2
ASSTGTGAQPQH
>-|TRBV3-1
ASSPPGQRDGYT
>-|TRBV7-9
ASSLAQSRPNYGYT
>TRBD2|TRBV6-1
ASFSGGLSSTDTQY
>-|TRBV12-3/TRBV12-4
ASSSVQREGYEQY
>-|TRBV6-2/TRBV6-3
ASSDDYQETQY
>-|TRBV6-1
ASGGQKYTGELF
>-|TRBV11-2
ASSPWGPTNEKLF
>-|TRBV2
ASSEVAGRYSNQPQH
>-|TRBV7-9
ASSFLEGSGDFTPADTQY
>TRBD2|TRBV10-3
AISGVRTSGSYEQY
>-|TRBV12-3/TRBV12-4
ASICPPGDTQY
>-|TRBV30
AWSIGKRRYGYGYT
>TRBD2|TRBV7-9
ASSLSGGGPGMETQY
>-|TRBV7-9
ASSPIRGPQETQY
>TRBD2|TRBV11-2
ASSLVSGGVEETQY
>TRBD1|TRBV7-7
ASSSDRGNEQF
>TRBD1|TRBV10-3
AISGTGANTEAF
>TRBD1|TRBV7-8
ASSLRGPLMNEQF
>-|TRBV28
ASTPGRRDTQY
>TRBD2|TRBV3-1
ASSQHSGGITGELF
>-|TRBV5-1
ASTEGASGRNEQY